This T cell receptor (beta chain) stems from a study of shared T cell receptors in the human thymus. Generated by immunoSEQ multiplex PCR, the TCRdb table keeps only in-frame clones and is missing some. Here the sample spans approximately 760,000 clones, over 75% being singletons. The germline gives CDR1 LGHNT, CDR2 FRNRAP. Between the trimmed V and J ends, which lost 5 bases and 2 bases, there was a span of 8 bases. This CDR3 spans 13 amino acids. The sample was also reused in another study, on human thymus T cells. That investigation notes: Thymic repertoires overlap heavily among unrelated individuals, related research has reported.

The V call is TRBV12-5, the J call TRBJ2-3; D is unclear. What was sequenced was thymocytes. The TCR comes from a girl younger than two with a congenital heart defect. CDR3 DNA: TGTGCTAGTGGTCGACGACTCACAGATACGCAGTATTTT. This gives the protein CASGRRLTDTQYF. The variable domain in full, with the rest retrieved from reference TRBV12-5 and TRBJ2-3, is DARVTQTPRHKVTEMGQEVTMRCQPILGHNTVFWYRQTMMQGLELLAYFRNRAPLDDSGMPKDRFSAEMPDATLATLKIQPSEPRDSAVYFCASGRRLTDTQYFGPGTRLTVL.